Below are 27 T cell receptor beta chains sequenced from a single sample in a study of CD8+ T cells in alopecia areata. Investigators isolated RNA and reverse transcribed it into cDNA to act as the sequencing template. Repertoires were generated with immunoSEQ multiplex PCR, while TCRdb's copy carries only in-frame clones and drops some. The sample records around 140,000 clones, approximately 49% being singletons. Sequences were derived from CD8+ T cells sorted from blood, sampled at week 0. Source of these receptors: a human donor with alopecia areata.

This clone turned up a few times. CDR3 amino acids: CASRRSSTDTQYF. The CDR3 DNA reads TGTGCCAGCAGGCGATCTAGCACAGATACGCAGTATTTT. The J gene is TRBJ2-3, the V gene TRBV11-2; D is uncertain. This CDR3 region has 13 residues. V dropped 6 bases and J dropped 0 bases, with 7 bases sitting between them. Germline CDR1 is SGHAT and CDR2 is FQNNGV.

The chain recombines TRBV29-1 with TRBJ2-7, with D perhaps TRBD1 (6 bases). CDR1 is SQVTM and CDR2 is ANQGSEA in the germline V gene. The CDR3 has 13 amino acids. Trimming left V 5 bases short and J 3 bases short, with 14 bases between. CDR3 DNA sequence: TGCAGCGTTCGTCACAGGGAACGCTACGAGCAGTACTTC. It codes for CSVRHRERYEQYF.

J is TRBJ2-7 and V is TRBV27, with D possibly matching TRBD1 (6 bases). This CDR3 spans 17 amino acids. Germline CDR1 MNHEY, CDR2 SMNVEV (reference sequence). Deletions cut 6 bases from V and 3 bases from J, with 24 bases between. DNA of the CDR3: TGTGCCAGCAGCCCGACAGGTCGACGGGTATTAGGCTACGAGCAGTACTTC. Amino acids: CASSPTGRRVLGYEQYF.

Only a few counts were recorded for this clone. The chain carries TRBV5-1 and TRBJ2-7, with no clear D. Germline loops: CDR1 SGHRS, CDR2 YFSETQ. Trimming pared 1 base from V and 7 bases from J, leaving 9 bases between. The CDR3 is 12 residues long. CDR3 DNA: TGCGCCAGCAGCTTGTTTGAGTCTGAGCAGTACTTC. It codes for CASSLFESEQYF.

This clone was counted only a few times. Written as DNA, the CDR3 is TGTGCCAGCAGCGCCGCGGGGGTTGGCCAAGAGACCCAGTACTTC. Translating it yields CASSAAGVGQETQYF. The V gene is TRBV9, the J gene TRBJ2-5, with TRBD2 matching 7 bases. The CDR3 contains 15 residues. Germline-derived CDR1 and CDR2 are SGDLS and YYNGEE. J gave up 1 base and V 3 bases, and 6 bases lay outside the gene matches.

This chain joins TRBV2 and TRBJ1-6; 7 bases are shared with TRBD1. V gave up 6 bases and J gave up 8 bases; unmatched junction bases: 4. Germline lookup yields CDR1 SNHLY and CDR2 FYNNEI. The CDR3 contains 13 residues. The chain's CDR3 is CASSDTGDSPLHF. The CDR3 DNA reads as TGTGCCAGCAGCGACACAGGGGATTCACCCCTCCACTTT.

In nucleotides, the CDR3 is TGTGCCAGTACCCTTGGCGGGGGGAACACTGAAGCTTTCTTT. Translation: CASTLGGGNTEAFF. J is TRBJ1-1 and V is TRBV19, with D tentatively TRBD1 (5 bases). CDR1 LNHDA and CDR2 SQIVND come from the germline V gene (reference sequence). This CDR3 contains 14 residues. V was shortened by 7 bases and J by 1 base, with 13 bases between the two germline ends. Full variable domain (missing parts from reference TRBV19 and TRBJ1-1): DGGITQSPKYLFRKEGQNVTLSCEQNLNHDAMYWYRQDPGQGLRLIYYSQIVNDFQKGDIAEGYSVSREKKESFPLTVTSAQKNPTAFYLCASTLGGGNTEAFFGQGTRLTVV.

V usage is TRBV29-1 and J usage is TRBJ1-2, with D possibly matching TRBD1 (5 bases). Trimming removed 5 bases from V and 5 bases from J, with 12 bases in between. The CDR3 contains 12 residues. Germline V gene sequence: CDR1 SQVTM, CDR2 ANQGSEA. In DNA form, the CDR3 reads TGCAGCGTTCCCGGGGACCCTTATGGCTACACCTTC. This encodes CSVPGDPYGYTF.

CDR3 coding DNA: TGCGCCAGCAGCTTGCAACAGGCCTGGGGAAACATTCAGTACTTC. This codes for CASSLQQAWGNIQYF. The chain joins TRBV5-1 to TRBJ2-4; maybe TRBD1 (5 bases). The germline gives CDR1 SGHRS, CDR2 YFSETQ. V dropped 1 base and J dropped 6 bases, with 14 bases sitting between them. CDR3 length equals 15 residues.

The J gene is TRBJ1-2, the V gene TRBV7-8; TRBD1 might be the D (5 bases). Trimming removed 5 bases at V and 0 bases at J, with 13 bases between. CDR1 is SGHVS, CDR2 FQNEAQ, per germline. The CDR3 sequence is 15 residues long. DNA of the CDR3: TGTGCCAGCAGCCCATGGACATCCTCTAACTATGGCTACACCTTC. Protein: CASSPWTSSNYGYTF.

This clone was recorded once. This sequence joins TRBV15 and TRBJ2-7; D gene ambiguous. CDR1 and CDR2 (germline): LNHNV, YYDKDF (reference sequence). V shed 5 bases and J shed 1 base, with 9 bases lying between them. The CDR3 sequence is 13 residues long. The CDR3 nucleotides are TGTGCCACCAGCCCGCCAGAATCCTACGAGCAGTACTTC. Translated, it gives CATSPPESYEQYF.

In its sample, this clone was seen a few times. The chain employs TRBV30 and TRBJ1-6; D gene unclear. Germline V gene data show CDR1 as GTSNPN and CDR2 as SVGIG (reference sequence). V lost 7 bases to trimming and J lost 0 bases, with 13 bases between them. The CDR3 runs 15 residues. In DNA, the CDR3 is TGTGCCTCGACTTCCGCAAGCTCCTATAATTCACCCCTCCACTTT. The encoded protein is CASTSASSYNSPLHF.

The chain employs TRBV29-1 and TRBJ2-5; TRBD1 is a possible D gene (5 bases). From germline, CDR1 is SQVTM and CDR2 ANQGSEA. V gave up 6 bases and J gave up 4 bases, with 15 bases separating them. The CDR3 extends over 13 amino acids. The CDR3 protein is CSVGDSPRETQYF. The CDR3 DNA reads TGCAGCGTGGGCGACAGCCCCCGAGAGACCCAGTACTTC.

The chain joins TRBV15 to TRBJ2-7; D may be TRBD2 (5 bases). Deletions cut 3 bases from V and 3 bases from J, with 12 bases between. Germline CDR1 is LNHNV and CDR2 is YYDKDF (reference sequence). The CDR3 consists of 14 residues. CDR3 amino acids: CATSSSDGNYEQYF. The CDR3 DNA reads as TGTGCCACCAGCAGCTCCGACGGGAACTACGAGCAGTACTTC.

In regard to this clone: A read error may produce the germline difference seen at one junction end. The CDR3 sequence is CASSVSLAGGPELDEQFF. The DNA for the CDR3 is TGTGCCAGCAGTGTATCGCTAGCGGGGGGGCCGGAATTAGATGAGCAGTTCTTC. This rearrangement joins TRBV27 to TRBJ2-1; TRBD2 matches at 12 bases. The CDR3 sequence is 18 residues long. CDR1 is MNHEY and CDR2 is SMNVEV in the germline V gene (reference sequence).

The V call is TRBV6-5, the J call TRBJ1-1, with D perhaps matching TRBD1 (6 bases). From germline, CDR1 is MNHEY and CDR2 SVGAGI. This CDR3 comprises 15 residues. Trimming left V 0 bases short and J 1 base short, with 9 bases between. DNA of the CDR3: TGTGCCAGCAGTTACTCGCCGACAGGGAACACTGAAGCTTTCTTT. Translating it yields CASSYSPTGNTEAFF.

V is TRBV27 and J is TRBJ1-6; D is uncertain. V was shortened by 5 bases and J by 10 bases, with 12 bases between the two germline ends. CDR3 length: 13 amino acids. The V gene's germline CDR1 is MNHEY and CDR2 SMNVEV (reference sequence). DNA for the CDR3: TGTGCCAGCAGTGGAATGTTGACCTCACCCCTCCACTTT. As protein: CASSGMLTSPLHF.

The chain combines TRBV5-6 with TRBJ1-2; the match to TRBD1 covers 7 bases. V lost 3 bases to trimming and J lost 3 bases; unmatched junction nucleotides: 8. Germline V gene lookup returns CDR1 SGHDT and CDR2 YYEEEE. The CDR3 extends over 15 amino acids. This CDR3 reads CASSWAAGQHYGYTF. The CDR3, as DNA: TGTGCCAGCAGCTGGGCGGCGGGACAGCACTATGGCTACACCTTC.

The chain is built from TRBV5-6 and TRBJ2-7, with D possibly matching TRBD1 (5 bases). Germline CDR1 is SGHDT and CDR2 is YYEEEE. V was pared by 0 bases and J by 4 bases, with 11 bases between. CDR3 length: 14 amino acids. CDR3 sequence: CASSLGQGIYEQYF. The CDR3 nucleotides are TGTGCCAGCAGCTTGGGGCAGGGAATTTACGAGCAGTACTTC.

This chain connects TRBV29-1 to TRBJ2-7; weak D call: TRBD1 (7 bases). The CDR3 has 13 residues. Germline V gives CDR1 SQVTM, CDR2 ANQGSEA. V was clipped by 3 bases and J by 2 bases, with 11 bases between them. The CDR3 spells CSVEAGQTYEQYF. The CDR3 nucleotides read TGCAGCGTTGAGGCGGGACAGACCTACGAGCAGTACTTC.

The chain carries TRBV6-5 and TRBJ1-1, with D possibly TRBD1 on 5 matching bases. V dropped 2 bases and J dropped 2 bases, with 12 bases sitting between them. Germline-derived CDR1 and CDR2 are MNHEY and SVGAGI. The CDR3 loop spans 15 amino acids. The CDR3 DNA reads as TGTGCCAGCAGTTACCTAAGGGGCATAAACACTGAAGCTTTCTTT. Residues: CASSYLRGINTEAFF.

CDR3 protein: CASLAGGEETQYF. The CDR3 DNA reads as TGTGCCTCCTTAGCGGGGGGCGAGGAGACCCAGTACTTC. The chain couples TRBV30 to TRBJ2-5; 10 nucleotides align to TRBD2. This CDR3 region has 13 residues. Germline values: CDR1 GTSNPN, CDR2 SVGIG (reference sequence). Trimming took 7 bases from V and 5 from J; bases not matched to a gene: 7.

V is TRBV11-2 and J is TRBJ2-7; 10 bases agree with TRBD1. The CDR3 sequence is 14 residues long. V shed 3 bases and J 2 bases; nucleotides not matched to a gene: 1. The V gene's germline CDR1 is SGHAT and CDR2 FQNNGV. CDR3 protein: CASSFGTGAYEQYF. The CDR3 DNA reads TGTGCCAGCAGCTTTGGGACAGGGGCCTACGAGCAGTACTTC. Supplemented by reference TRBV11-2 and TRBJ2-7, the full variable domain reads EAGVAQSPRYKIIEKRQSVAFWCNPISGHATLYWYQQILGQGPKLLIQFQNNGVVDDSQLPKDRFSAERLKGVDSTLKIQPAKLEDSAVYLCASSFGTGAYEQYFGPGTRLTVT.

The J gene is TRBJ2-1, the V gene TRBV30, with TRBD2 as a possible D gene (5 bases). The V and J ends lost 0 bases and 9 bases respectively, with 12 bases between them. This CDR3 region has 13 residues. Germline V gene data show CDR1 as GTSNPN and CDR2 as SVGIG (reference sequence). The DNA of the CDR3 is TGTGCCTGGAGTGTACTGTCGGGGAGTGAGCAGTTCTTC. This translates into CAWSVLSGSEQFF.

This clone was detected only once. This CDR3 is CASSLEAGSLYEQYF. CDR3 in DNA: TGTGCCAGCAGTTTAGAGGCAGGGAGCCTCTACGAGCAGTACTTC. The rearrangement joins TRBV27 to TRBJ2-7; TRBD1 or TRBD2 may be the D gene (5 bases each). V was clipped by 2 bases and J by 3 bases, with 14 bases between them. Germline V gene data show CDR1 as MNHEY and CDR2 as SMNVEV (reference sequence). The CDR3 runs to 15 residues.

CDR3 in DNA: TGCGCCAGCAGCCAAGGGACAGGGGCGGGGGAAACTGAAGCTTTCTTT. Translating it yields CASSQGTGAGETEAFF. The chain carries TRBV4-1 and TRBJ1-1; 9 positions agree with TRBD1. V shed 1 base, J shed 5 bases, and the junction held 8 bases outside the gene matches. CDR1 is MGHRA, CDR2 YSYEKL, per germline. CDR3 length equals 16 residues.

The J gene is TRBJ2-1, the V gene TRBV5-6; possible D gene TRBD2, 6 bases. This CDR3 is built from 16 residues. Trimming pared 1 base from V and 0 bases from J, leaving 11 bases between. Germline assignment: CDR1 SGHDT and CDR2 YYEEEE. CDR3 in amino acids: CASSLTGLSSYNEQFF. The CDR3 DNA reads TGTGCCAGCAGCTTGACGGGACTCAGCTCCTACAATGAGCAGTTCTTC.